This TCR beta chain was captured by sequencing in a study of blood T cell repertoires in COVID-19 (dated by TCRdb to about 2020). Study-level background: Samples from collaborators originated in the United States, Italy and Spain and spanned both the acute and convalescent phases of COVID-19. The prospective study material was composed of cDNA or gDNA derived from T cells, B-cell-depleted T cells, or PBMCs. Subjects who had been exposed to COVID-19, were actively infected with it, or had recovered from it provided the deeply sampled blood TCRbeta repertoires that made up the dataset. The repertoires were released in a freely available public database meant as a resource for research on the immune response to SARS-CoV-2. Samples came from the ongoing ImmuneRACE study (first 160 participants) plus 1,254 subjects from 6 global collaborators. Nearly every sample came with metadata listing a de-identified subject ID, COVID-19 status, age in years and sex. HLA class I and class II types, where available, came from metadata supplied by the sample provider rather than from assay-based typing. What the authors observed across the whole study: The amount of clinical and demographic metadata varied by source and participant and was provided uncurated.

Notes on this clone: Its antigen is still unknown. Base quality data are lacking; no much larger clone is found one base away.

The trim is 9 bases for V and 0 bases for J, with a gap of 19 bases between the germline ends. The CDR3 runs 16 residues from the cysteine to the phenylalanine. Here the CDR3 DNA is all that survives: 48 bases in frame from base 1. The germline V gene (reference sequence) gives CDR1 as LNHDA and CDR2 as SQIVND. TCRbeta CDR3 regions were amplified from genomic DNA using the immunoSEQ Assay, a bias-controlled multiplex PCR. For the original study's pipeline: Within the assay, amplification of reference gene primers was used to estimate how many nucleated cells each sample contained. To quantify the absolute abundance of each unique TCRbeta CDR3 rearrangement, sequence reads were collapsed and filtered. For each sample, productive Simpson clonality was calculated as the square root of Simpson's diversity index across productive rearrangements. TCRdb's version of the immuneACCESS table is confined to in-frame rearrangements and falls short of the full clone set. An unresolved V gene accounts for under half of the shortfall where checked; the remainder is of unknown origin. From that table come the V and J calls and clone size; the DNA was used to work out D and trimming. This sample comprises roughly 400,000 clones, roughly 87% of them detected only once. Roughly 1.9% of the sample goes to the ten largest clones.

Enrolling through a virtual design, the prospective study's participants ranged in age from roughly 18 to 89 years and lived across some 23 United States geographic areas. In the prospective study, cohorts were assigned on the basis of participant-reported clinical history obtained from a screening survey and a study questionnaire. In the prospective study, mobile phlebotomists collected whole blood, serum and a nasopharyngeal or oropharyngeal swab from each participant. Prospective study participants could optionally give additional blood draws and questionnaires over an approximately two-month period. Before DNA extraction, prospective study blood samples were shipped either frozen or at room temperature.

Material for sequencing was PBMCs or T cells enriched from blood (not recorded which). The sequence derives from a woman aged 40-49 years with acute COVID-19. The rearrangement combines TRBV19 with TRBJ2-3; the D gene is possibly TRBD2, with 7 bases matching. The CDR3 region reads CASRAGGQSSTDTQYF. The DNA is as follows: TGTGCCAGCCGTGCCGGGGGGCAGAGTAGCACAGATACGCAGTATTTT.